This T cell receptor (beta chain) was captured by sequencing in a study of blood T cells in healthy people across ages. On the study more broadly: The template switching approach captured approximately one barcoded beta molecule for every two T cells.

Germline V lookup: CDR1 SQVTM, CDR2 ANQGSEA. The V and J ends lost 6 bases and 4 bases respectively, with 21 bases between them. The CDR3 is 15 amino acids. A second PCR of about 7 to 12 cycles used a sample-barcoded 5' primer and a J-beta primer mix. Every individual sample yielded 2.5 million or more paired-end reads (each containing CDR3). TCRdb ran MiXCR on the 5' RACE reads and lists one entry per CDR3 protein. The sample includes about 1.1 million distinct CDR3 sequences, around two fifths of them seen just once. RNA extraction gave at least 5.5 micrograms of total RNA per sample. Sequencing was carried out using blood. The rearrangement joins TRBV29-1 to TRBJ2-5; tentatively, D is TRBD2 (6 bases). The sequence came from a man aged 18 to 30 in good health. The CDR3 DNA reads TGCAGCGTCCTTGGGAGGCCGGACCAGGGAGAGACCCAGTACTTC. Its protein product is CSVLGRPDQGETQYF.